The 11 T cell receptor beta chains below come from one sample, sequenced in a study of TIL therapy for anti-PD-1-resistant metastatic lung cancer. Time point given: pre-treatment sample, taken before nivolumab and TIL therapy. The tumor samples were excised metastases, mostly pleural nodules or supraclavicular lymph nodes. The libraries were made with immunoSEQ v3. Using immunoSEQ multiplex PCR, the repertoire was profiled, and TCRdb retains in-frame clones only, with some absent. The sample lists 45,000 to 50,000 clones; just over 70% were seen once. The specimen was tumor tissue, collected at baseline. Receptors originate from a person between 25 and 79 years old with non-small cell lung cancer.

Written as DNA, the CDR3 is TGTGCCAGCAGCGGGCCAGGGAACACTGAAGCTTTCTTT. Translated, it gives CASSGPGNTEAFF. V gene TRBV7-9 combines with J gene TRBJ1-1; D uncertain. Trimming left V 5 bases short and J 1 base short, with 8 bases between. This CDR3 comprises 13 residues. The germline V gene encodes CDR1 SEHNR and CDR2 FQNEAQ (reference sequence).

The chain uses TRBV4-3 and TRBJ2-3; TRBD2 agrees at 12 bases. The CDR3 runs to 19 residues. Germline V gives CDR1 LGHNA, CDR2 YSLEER. J was trimmed by 7 bases and V by 2 bases; bases with no gene match: 16. The CDR3 reads CASSQQGPDPSGRDYTQYF. As DNA, the CDR3 is TGCGCCAGCAGCCAACAAGGCCCTGACCCTAGCGGGAGGGATTATACGCAGTATTTT.

This sequence joins TRBV11-2 and TRBJ2-6; no firm D call. Germline values: CDR1 SGHAT, CDR2 FQNNGV. This CDR3 is built from 18 residues. Trimming pared 5 bases from V and 0 bases from J, leaving 17 bases between. CDR3 in amino acids: CASSLRTASPSGANVLTF. CDR3 DNA sequence: TGTGCCAGCAGCCTTAGGACGGCGTCACCCTCTGGGGCCAACGTCCTGACTTTC.

This clone was seen once. V and J are TRBV7-2 and TRBJ2-3; 12 bases line up with TRBD2. Trimming cost V 5 bases and J 4 bases; bases outside gene matches: 16. The germline V gene has CDR1 SGHTA and CDR2 FQGNSA. This CDR3 comprises 19 residues. The DNA for the CDR3 is TGTGCCAGCAGCCTTACTAGCGGGGGGACTAAACTCCGGGCAGATACGCAGTATTTT. This translates into CASSLTSGGTKLRADTQYF.

DNA for the CDR3: TGTGCCAGCAGTTTTGACAGGATTGGCTACACCTTC. This codes for CASSFDRIGYTF. The V call is TRBV6-1, the J call TRBJ1-2; TRBD1 is a possible D gene (6 bases). V lost 5 bases to trimming and J lost 7 bases, with 11 bases between them. The CDR3 covers 12 residues. The germline V gene encodes CDR1 MNHNS and CDR2 SASEGT.

The V and J genes are TRBV5-8 and TRBJ2-7, with 8 bases identical to TRBD1. This CDR3 is 14 amino acids long. Looked up from germline, CDR1 is SGHTS and CDR2 is YDEGEE. The V gene end was trimmed by 4 bases and the J gene end by 3 bases; junction bases not matched to a gene: 6. The CDR3 sequence is CASSEGQGLYEQYF. The CDR3 coding sequence is TGTGCCAGCAGCGAAGGACAGGGCCTCTACGAGCAGTACTTC. The full variable domain, completed using reference TRBV5-8 and TRBJ2-7, is EAGVTQSPTHLIKTRGQQATLRCSPISGHTSVYWYQQALGLGLQFLLWYDEGEERNRGNFPPRFSGRQFPNYSSELNVNALELEDSALYLCASSEGQGLYEQYFGPGTRLTVT.

The rearrangement joins TRBV2 to TRBJ2-5; D gene unclear. Germline V gives CDR1 SNHLY, CDR2 FYNNEI. The V end was cut by 4 bases, the J end by 0 bases, with 6 bases between. The CDR3 length is 13 residues. The chain's CDR3 is CASSVGHQETQYF. CDR3 coding DNA: TGTGCCAGCAGTGTAGGCCACCAAGAGACCCAGTACTTC.

The J gene is TRBJ2-2, the V gene TRBV30; no clear D gene. The CDR3 loop spans 12 amino acids. Germline assignment: CDR1 GTSNPN and CDR2 SVGIG (reference sequence). V lost 0 bases to trimming and J lost 5 bases, with 4 bases between them. CDR3 DNA: TGTGCCTGGAGTGTTCTTACCGGGGAGCTGTTTTTT. This translates into CAWSVLTGELFF.

J is TRBJ1-4 and V is TRBV11-2; D is unresolved. Trimming removed 3 bases at V and 8 bases at J, with 13 bases between. This CDR3 has 14 residues. Germline V gene lookup returns CDR1 SGHAT and CDR2 FQNNGV. The CDR3 loop is CASSLGAAGEKLFF. The DNA for the CDR3 is TGTGCCAGCAGCTTGGGAGCAGCGGGCGAAAAACTGTTTTTT.

This rearrangement joins TRBV9 to TRBJ2-2, with 10 bases lining up with TRBD2. Trimming took 0 bases from V and 3 from J; bases not matched to a gene: 8. The germline CDR1 and CDR2 sequences are SGDLS and YYNGEE. The CDR3 sequence is 18 residues long. The CDR3 is CASSVVLAGGRDTGELFF. CDR3 in DNA: TGTGCCAGCAGCGTAGTATTAGCGGGGGGCCGTGACACCGGGGAGCTGTTTTTT.

The chain is built from TRBV19 and TRBJ1-2; 8 positions match TRBD1. The germline gives CDR1 LNHDA, CDR2 SQIVND (reference sequence). The CDR3 totals 14 residues. After removal of 5 bases from V and 2 bases from J, the junction contained 4 bases not matched to a gene. The CDR3 reads CASSPWDRNYGYTF. DNA of the CDR3: TGTGCCAGTAGTCCGTGGGACAGGAACTATGGCTACACCTTC.